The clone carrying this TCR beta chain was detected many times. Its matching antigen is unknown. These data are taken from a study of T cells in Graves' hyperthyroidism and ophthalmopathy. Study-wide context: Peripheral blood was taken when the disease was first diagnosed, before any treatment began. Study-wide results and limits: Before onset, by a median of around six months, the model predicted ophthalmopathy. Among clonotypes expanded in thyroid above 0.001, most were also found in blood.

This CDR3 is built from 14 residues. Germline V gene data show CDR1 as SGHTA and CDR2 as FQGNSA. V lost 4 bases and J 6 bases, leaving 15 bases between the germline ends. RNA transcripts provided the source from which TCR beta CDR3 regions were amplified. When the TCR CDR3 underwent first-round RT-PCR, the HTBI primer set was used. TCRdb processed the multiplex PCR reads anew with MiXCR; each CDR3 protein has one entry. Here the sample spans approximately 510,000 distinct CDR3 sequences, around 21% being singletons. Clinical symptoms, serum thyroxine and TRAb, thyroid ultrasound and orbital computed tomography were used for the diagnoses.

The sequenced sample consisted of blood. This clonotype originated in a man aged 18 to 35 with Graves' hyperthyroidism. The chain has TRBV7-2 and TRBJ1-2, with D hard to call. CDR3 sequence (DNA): TGTGCCAGCAGCTACCCCGGGCGGCCAAATGGCTACACCTTC. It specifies CASSYPGRPNGYTF.